The following is a T cell receptor beta chain sequence with its context. The antigen is undetermined. The trim removed 4 bases at V and 5 bases at J, leaving 3 bases unmatched. This CDR3 region has 15 residues. CDR1 and CDR2 (germline): SGHRS, YFSETQ. This record comes from a study of cytotoxic CD8 clonotypes in ibrutinib-treated CLL. Profiling relied on immunoSEQ multiplex PCR, and the TCRdb table lists in-frame clones only, not all of them. The repertoire has 150,000 or so clones, 70% to 90% of them found once; the top ten carry roughly 3%. General study results and limits: Patients showed higher baseline clonality than age-matched healthy donors, and it tracked circulating CD8+ T-cell counts. Sustained-remission and progressing patients' sampling times differed.

The chain employs TRBV5-1 and TRBJ2-2, with 12 bases that match TRBD2. This TCR was recovered from a human donor with chronic lymphocytic leukemia. This specimen consisted of PBMCs, obtained at disease progression, from a patient treated with ibrutinib. The CDR3 DNA sequence: TGCGCCAGCAGCCCCGGACTAGCGGGGACCGGGGAGCTGTTTTTT. This translates into CASSPGLAGTGELFF.